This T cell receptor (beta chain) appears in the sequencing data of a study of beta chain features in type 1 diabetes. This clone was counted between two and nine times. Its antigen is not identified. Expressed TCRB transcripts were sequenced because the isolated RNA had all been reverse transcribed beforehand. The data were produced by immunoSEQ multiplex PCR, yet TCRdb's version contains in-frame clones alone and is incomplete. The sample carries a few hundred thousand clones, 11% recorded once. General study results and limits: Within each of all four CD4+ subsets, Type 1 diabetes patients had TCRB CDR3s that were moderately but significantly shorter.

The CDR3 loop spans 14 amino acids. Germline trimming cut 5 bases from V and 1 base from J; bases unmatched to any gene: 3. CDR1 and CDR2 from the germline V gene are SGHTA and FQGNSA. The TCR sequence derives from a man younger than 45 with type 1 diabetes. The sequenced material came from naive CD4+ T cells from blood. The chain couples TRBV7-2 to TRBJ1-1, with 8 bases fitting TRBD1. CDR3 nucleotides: TGTGCCAGCAGCCCGGGACAGGCGAACACTGAAGCTTTCTTT. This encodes CASSPGQANTEAFF.